One and the same sample provided the 4 T cell receptor beta chains below, sequenced in a study of cytomegalovirus exposure and HLA in healthy donors. Vbeta (60) and Jbeta (13) primers were used in the PCR. Clones were read by immunoSEQ multiplex PCR, and TCRdb kept only the in-frame ones, dropping some. The repertoire consists of 150,000 or so clones, with around 80% occurring once and the leading ten covering 6.3%. Input material: PBMCs. The receptor set was obtained from a male donor in good health and CMV-seropositive.

CDR3: CASSLVGTGEEKLFF. The CDR3 DNA reads TGCGCCAGCAGCCTAGTCGGGACAGGGGAAGAAAAACTGTTTTTT. The chain employs TRBV5-1 and TRBJ1-4; 10 bases are a match to TRBD1. Germline CDR1 reads SGHRS; CDR2 reads YFSETQ. The junction had 8 bases not matched to a gene; V was cut back by 4 bases and J by 8 bases. The CDR3 has 15 amino acids.

On this clone: Other nucleotide sequences from this sample produce the same CDR3. The CDR3 DNA follows: TGTGCCAGCAGTTATGGCAGGAACACTGAAGCTTTCTTT. Translated, it gives CASSYGRNTEAFF. The V call is TRBV6-5, the J call TRBJ1-1; D is uncertain. The CDR3 spans 13 residues. Germline lookup yields CDR1 MNHEY and CDR2 SVGAGI. V lost 3 bases and J lost 1, with 6 bases in between.

The chain has TRBV6-1 and TRBJ2-3; 14 bases are a match to TRBD2. Germline CDR1 MNHNS, CDR2 SASEGT. This CDR3 contains 19 residues. The trim removed 4 bases at V and 7 bases at J, leaving 16 bases unmatched. The CDR3 coding sequence is TGTGCCAGCAGTGCCTCGACTAGCGGGAGGGCCGTGGGGACTAATACGCAGTATTTT. It encodes CASSASTSGRAVGTNTQYF.

Here the CDR3 DNA reads TGTGCCATCAGTGAGTCGAATCGTGCGTACGAGCAGTACTTC. This codes for CAISESNRAYEQYF. V and J are TRBV10-3 and TRBJ2-7; no firm D call. V was clipped by 0 bases and J by 4 bases, with 10 bases between them. This CDR3 comprises 14 residues. CDR1 is ENHRY and CDR2 is SYGVKD in the germline V gene.